The clone carrying this TCR beta chain was recorded once. Its matching antigen is unknown. This sample is part of a study of vaccination effects on CD4 cells after COVID-19. Turning to the study itself: It was a median of 72 days after the second dose that post-vaccine samples were obtained.

Study-wide results and limits: Healthy vaccine recipients' vaccine-induced clones were almost all SARS-CoV-2 mono-reactive. At late timepoints after vaccination, vaccine- and infection-induced clones shrank markedly.

Expansion with viral peptide pools was applied to antigen-specific CD4+ T cells by the ViraFEST assay prior to sequencing. Culture proceeded for 10 days, and CD4+ T cells were then isolated. Each participant was given two doses of one vaccine (BNT162b2 or mRNA-1273). According to the study, vaccine recipients showed no prior SARS-CoV-2 infection and negative nucleocapsid antibodies. Sequenced by immunoSEQ multiplex PCR; TCRdb stores in-frame clones only, minus some. There are about 28,000 clones in the sample; about 73% occur only once, and roughly 10% lies in the top ten. CDR1 SGHDT and CDR2 YYEEEE come from the germline V gene. The CDR3 covers 14 residues. V was pared by 7 bases and J by 5 bases, with 18 bases between.

The sequence came from a human donor who received a COVID-19 vaccine. The genes are TRBV5-6 and TRBJ1-2; D perhaps matches TRBD1 (5 bases). The sequenced sample was CD4+ T cells from PBMCs cultured with HCoV-NL63 spike peptides, obtained after COVID-19 vaccination. The CDR3 sequence is CASDFEGYGYGYTF. The CDR3 DNA sequence: TGTGCCAGCGATTTTGAGGGGTACGGGTATGGCTACACCTTC.